This T cell receptor beta chain was documented in a study of shared clonotypes between healthy human individuals. Original processing notes: In the immunoSEQ data, sequences were junction-only and lacked quality scores, so filtering differed. Method: immunoSEQ multiplex PCR; TCRdb's copy keeps in-frame clones and lacks some. The V and J calls and clone size come from that table; D and trimming were worked out from the DNA. The data contain millions of clones, 85% to 95% of them seen just once; the ten biggest clones take up 1.7%. The V gene lost 0 bases and the J gene lost 5 bases, with 21 bases spanning the gap. Germline V gene data show CDR1 as SGHDT and CDR2 as YYEEEE. The CDR3 spans 17 residues. Terminally differentiated effector memory CD45RA+ cells were excluded by CCR7 positive selection of CD45RO-negative cells. Regarding the study as a whole: Unshared clonotypes carried lower generation probabilities than those common to all four donors. Estimated richness was generally greater in naive than memory subsets.

With respect to this clone: The antigen is unknown.

The genes are TRBV5-6 and TRBJ2-7; D remains unclear. What was sequenced was naive CD8+ T cells from PBMCs. The sequence was collected from a man in his late teens or twenties in good health. Some clones in this sample may be carry-over from other donors' samples. The CDR3 here is CASSLEGDTSRTDEQYF. DNA for the CDR3: TGTGCCAGCAGCTTGGAAGGAGACACTTCTCGGACCGACGAGCAGTACTTC.